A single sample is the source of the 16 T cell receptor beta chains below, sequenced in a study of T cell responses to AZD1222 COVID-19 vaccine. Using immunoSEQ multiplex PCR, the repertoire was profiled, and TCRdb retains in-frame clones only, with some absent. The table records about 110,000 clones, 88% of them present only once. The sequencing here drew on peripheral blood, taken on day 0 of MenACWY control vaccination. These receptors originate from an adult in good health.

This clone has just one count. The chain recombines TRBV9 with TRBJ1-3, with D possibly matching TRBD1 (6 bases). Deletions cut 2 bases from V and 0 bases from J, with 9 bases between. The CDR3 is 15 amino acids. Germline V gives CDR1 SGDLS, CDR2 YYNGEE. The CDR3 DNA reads TGTGCCAGCAGCGTGAGGGGGACCTCTGGAAACACCATATATTTT. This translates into CASSVRGTSGNTIYF.

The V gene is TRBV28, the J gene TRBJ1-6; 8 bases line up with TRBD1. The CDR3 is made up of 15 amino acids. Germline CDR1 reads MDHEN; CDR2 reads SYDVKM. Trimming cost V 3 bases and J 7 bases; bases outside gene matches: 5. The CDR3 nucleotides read TGTGCCAGCAGTTTGCCAGGGGGCTGGAATTCACCCCTCCACTTT. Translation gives CASSLPGGWNSPLHF. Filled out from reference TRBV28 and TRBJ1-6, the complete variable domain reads DVKVTQSSRYLVKRTGEKVFLECVQDMDHENMFWYRQDPGLGLRLIYFSYDVKMKEKGDIPEGYSVSREKKERFSLILESASTNQTSMYLCASSLPGGWNSPLHFGNGTRLTVT.

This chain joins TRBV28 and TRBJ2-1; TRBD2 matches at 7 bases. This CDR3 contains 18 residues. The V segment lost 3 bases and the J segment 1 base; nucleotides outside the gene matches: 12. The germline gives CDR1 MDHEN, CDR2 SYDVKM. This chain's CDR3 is CASSLQLTAGESYNEQFF. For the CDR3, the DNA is TGTGCCAGCAGTTTGCAATTAACGGCGGGGGAATCCTACAATGAGCAGTTCTTC.

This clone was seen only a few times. The CDR3 loop is CASSQERGLQFF. DNA for the CDR3: TGTGCCAGCAGTCAAGAAAGGGGTTTGCAGTTCTTC. The chain joins TRBV11-2 to TRBJ2-1; TRBD1 is a possible D gene (5 bases). The length of the CDR3 is 12 residues. V lost 6 bases and J 12 bases, leaving 15 bases between the germline ends. Germline V gene data show CDR1 as SGHAT and CDR2 as FQNNGV.

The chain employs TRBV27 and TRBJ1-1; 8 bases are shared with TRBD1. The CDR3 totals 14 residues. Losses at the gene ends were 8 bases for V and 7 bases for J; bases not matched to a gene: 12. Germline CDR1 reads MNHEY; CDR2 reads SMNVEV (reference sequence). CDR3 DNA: TGTGCCAGCCGCTTGTCCGACAGGGGCAGTGAAGCTTTCTTT. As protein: CASRLSDRGSEAFF.

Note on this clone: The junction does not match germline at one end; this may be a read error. CDR3 region: CASSLNAGLAATGELFF. CDR3 coding DNA: TGTGCTAGCAGCTTAAATGCAGGACTAGCAGCTACCGGGGAGCTGTTTTTT. The chain is built from TRBV7-7 and TRBJ2-2; 8 bases are shared with TRBD2. The germline CDR1 and CDR2 sequences are SSHAT and FNYEAQ (reference sequence). CDR3 length equals 17 residues. Variable domain in full (rest from reference TRBV7-7 and TRBJ2-2): GAGVSQSPRYKVTKRGQDVTLRCDPISSHATLYWYQQALGQGPEFLTYFNYEAQPDKSGLPSDRFSAERPEGSISTLTIQRTEQRDSAMYRCASSLNAGLAATGELFFGEGSRLTVL.

This CDR3 reads CASSQDIWDSYPLFTTDTQYF. The CDR3 nucleotides are TGTGCCAGCAGCCAAGATATTTGGGACTCCTACCCCCTATTTACCACAGATACGCAGTATTTT. The V gene is TRBV3-1 (or the pseudogene TRBV3-2), the J gene TRBJ2-3; perhaps TRBD2 as D (6 bases). The CDR3 contains 21 residues. The ends were cut back, 0 bases at V and 2 bases at J, with 27 bases in the middle. Germline CDR1 is LGHDT and CDR2 is YNNKEL (reference sequence).

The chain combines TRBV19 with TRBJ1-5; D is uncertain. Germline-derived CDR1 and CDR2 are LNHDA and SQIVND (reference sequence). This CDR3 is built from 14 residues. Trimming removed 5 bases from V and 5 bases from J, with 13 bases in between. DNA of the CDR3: TGTGCCAGTAGTGTAGCCGGGAATGATCAGCCCCAGCATTTT. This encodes CASSVAGNDQPQHF.

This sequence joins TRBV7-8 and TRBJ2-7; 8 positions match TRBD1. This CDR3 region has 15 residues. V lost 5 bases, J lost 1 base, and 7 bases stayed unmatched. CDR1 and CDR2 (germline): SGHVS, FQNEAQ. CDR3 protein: CASSPWTGKSYEQYF. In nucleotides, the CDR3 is TGTGCCAGCAGCCCCTGGACAGGGAAGTCCTACGAGCAGTACTTC.

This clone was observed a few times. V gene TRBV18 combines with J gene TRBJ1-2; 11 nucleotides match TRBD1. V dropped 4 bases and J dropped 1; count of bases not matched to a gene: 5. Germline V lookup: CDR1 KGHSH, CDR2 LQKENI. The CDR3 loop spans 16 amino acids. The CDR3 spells CASSQTGTGGNYGYTF. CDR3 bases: TGTGCCAGCTCACAAACCGGGACAGGGGGTAACTATGGCTACACCTTC.

The CDR3 loop reads CASSLARIIGYTF. CDR3 sequence (DNA): TGTGCCAGCAGTTTGGCCCGGATTATTGGCTACACCTTC. This chain joins TRBV28 and TRBJ1-2, with unresolved D. Germline loops: CDR1 MDHEN, CDR2 SYDVKM. This CDR3 region has 13 residues. Trimming cost V 3 bases and J 7 bases, with 12 bases left between them.

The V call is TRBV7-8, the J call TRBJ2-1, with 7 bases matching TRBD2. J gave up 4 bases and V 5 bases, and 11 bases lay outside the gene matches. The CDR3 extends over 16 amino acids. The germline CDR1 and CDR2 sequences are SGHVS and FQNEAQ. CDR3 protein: CASSPPRTRPYNEQFF. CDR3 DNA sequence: TGTGCCAGCAGCCCCCCCCGGACTAGACCTTACAATGAGCAGTTCTTC.

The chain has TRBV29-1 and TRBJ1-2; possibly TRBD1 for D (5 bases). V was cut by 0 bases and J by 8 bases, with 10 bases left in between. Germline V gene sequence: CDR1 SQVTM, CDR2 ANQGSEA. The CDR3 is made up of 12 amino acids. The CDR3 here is CSVEDQGGGYTF. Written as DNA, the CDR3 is TGCAGCGTTGAAGATCAGGGAGGAGGCTACACCTTC.

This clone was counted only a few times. CDR3 bases: TGTGCCAGCAGTCCCCAGGGGCCAGAGCAGTTCTTC. Amino acids: CASSPQGPEQFF. The chain joins TRBV6-6 to TRBJ2-1; a possible D gene is TRBD1 (6 bases). Trimming left V 5 bases short and J 10 bases short, with 12 bases between. The CDR3 contains 12 residues. Germline loops: CDR1 MNHNY, CDR2 SVGAGI (reference sequence).

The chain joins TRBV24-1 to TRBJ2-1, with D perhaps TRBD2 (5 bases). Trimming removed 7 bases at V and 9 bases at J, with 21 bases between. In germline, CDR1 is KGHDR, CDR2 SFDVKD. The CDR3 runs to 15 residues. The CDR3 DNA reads TGTGCCACCAGCAACCCGGGAACTACAAGGGTTGAGCAGTTCTTC. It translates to CATSNPGTTRVEQFF.

The CDR3 loop is CASSAYEQYF. The CDR3 DNA reads as TGTGCCAGTTCGGCCTACGAGCAGTACTTC. The genes are TRBV6-5 and TRBJ2-7; D is unresolved. The germline gives CDR1 MNHEY, CDR2 SVGAGI. This CDR3 has 10 amino acids. The ends were cut back, 9 bases at V and 2 bases at J, with 5 bases in the middle.